The clone carrying this TCR beta chain is deemed medium-sized. The data were taken from a study of immune reconstitution after stem cell transplant in scleroderma. TCRdb re-derived calls from the RT-PCR reads in MiXCR, one entry per CDR3 protein. The table lists 750 to 900 distinct CDR3 sequences, around 8.9% of them singletons, with around 15% in the top ten. Germline CDR1 and CDR2: SGHVS and FNYEAQ. Trimming at V came to 0 bases and at J to 5 bases, leaving 4 bases not matched to a gene. This CDR3 comprises 15 residues. Sample acquisition took place before or after autologous hematopoietic stem cell transplantation (not recorded which). The chain is built from TRBV7-6 and TRBJ1-5; 7 bases agree with TRBD1. The TCR was taken from a male donor with systemic sclerosis. Here the CDR3 DNA reads TGTGCCAGCAGCTTAGCGGAGGGGGCCCATCAGCCCCAGCATTTT. Protein product: CASSLAEGAHQPQHF.